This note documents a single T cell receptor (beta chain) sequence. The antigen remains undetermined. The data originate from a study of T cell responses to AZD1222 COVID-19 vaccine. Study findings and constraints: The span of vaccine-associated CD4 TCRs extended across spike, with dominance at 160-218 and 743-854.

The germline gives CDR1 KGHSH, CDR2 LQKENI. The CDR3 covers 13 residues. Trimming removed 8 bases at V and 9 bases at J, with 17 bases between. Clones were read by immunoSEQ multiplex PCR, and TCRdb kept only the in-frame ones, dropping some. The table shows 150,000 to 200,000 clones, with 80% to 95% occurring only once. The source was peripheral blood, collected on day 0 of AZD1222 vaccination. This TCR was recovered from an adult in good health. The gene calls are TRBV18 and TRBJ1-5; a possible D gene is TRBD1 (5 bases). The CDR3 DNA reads TGTGCCAGCGGGACGGGGGAGGAAGGGCCCCAGCATTTT. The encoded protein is CASGTGEEGPQHF.